The text below deals with one T cell receptor (beta chain). No cognate antigen has been identified for it. No much larger clone exists at a distance of one base, and base qualities are not known. This sample is part of a study of blood T cell repertoires in COVID-19 (TCRdb year 2020). At the level of the whole study: The collaborator samples originated in the United States, Italy and Spain and spanned the acute and convalescent phases of COVID-19. A de-identified subject ID, COVID-19 status, age in years and sex were almost always included in the sample metadata. The repertoires were made available in a free public database intended to serve as a resource for research on the immune response to SARS-CoV-2. Deeply sampled blood TCRbeta repertoires from subjects exposed to, actively infected with, or recovered from COVID-19 were included in the dataset. Where available, HLA class I and class II types were obtained from metadata supplied by the sample provider rather than from assay-based typing. The material from the prospective study consisted of cDNA or gDNA derived from T cells, B-cell-depleted T cells, or PBMCs. Samples came from the ongoing ImmuneRACE study (first 160 participants) plus 1,254 subjects from 6 global collaborators.

The paper's findings and limits, for the study overall: How much clinical and demographic metadata was included differed by source and by participant, and the metadata was provided uncurated.

The immunoSEQ Assay, a bias-controlled multiplex PCR, was used to amplify TCRbeta CDR3 regions from genomic DNA. The study's own analysis went as follows. The number of nucleated cells in each sample was estimated from the amplification of reference gene primers within the assay. To quantify the absolute abundance of each unique TCRbeta CDR3 rearrangement, sequence reads were collapsed and filtered. For each sample, productive Simpson clonality was calculated by taking the square root of Simpson's diversity index across productive rearrangements. Entries here come from immuneACCESS through TCRdb and include only in-frame sequences with V and J called. Some clones fail to appear in such tables; in the studies checked, an unresolved V gene covers under half of the shortfall, and the cause of the remainder is unknown. The V and J calls and clone size were taken over from that table, and D and trimming were inferred from the DNA. The sample profile shows hundreds of thousands of clones; 70% to 90% of them were found once. The ten largest account for 1.3% of the sample.

Collaborating institutions collected whole blood in K2EDTA tubes following their own protocols. Collaborator samples were shipped for TCRbeta analysis as frozen whole blood, isolated PBMCs, or DNA extracted from either sample type. Sequenced sample: peripheral blood. This receptor was obtained from a man aged 65 to 85 with acute or convalescent COVID-19.

The bases read TGTGCCAGCAGCAAAGGGCCTAGCGGGGGGGCTGGGAACACACGAGATACGCAGTATTTT. Translated, this is CASSKGPSGGAGNTRDTQYF. This receptor chain uses TRBV21-1 and TRBJ2-3; the D call in the table, TRBD2, was not verified against the DNA. TRBV21-1 is an annotated pseudogene. There are 20 amino acids in the CDR3, from cysteine to phenylalanine inclusive. Left in the record is the CDR3 DNA by itself, 60 bases read in frame from the first base.